This T cell receptor (beta chain) was identified in a study of blood T cell repertoires in COVID-19. The overall study: Sites across the United States, Italy and Spain contributed samples from acute and convalescent COVID-19. T cells, B-cell-depleted T cells, or PBMCs provided the cDNA or gDNA that served as material.

As handled by the study authors: Estimates of nucleated cell counts were drawn from the amplification of reference gene primers. Measured with immunoSEQ multiplex PCR; TCRdb has only the in-frame clones, and not every one. D and trimming come from the DNA, and the V and J calls and clone size come from that table. There are fewer than 300,000 clones in the sample; approximately 91% occur only once, and approximately 8.5% lies in the top ten. V lost 4 bases and J lost 7; bases outside the gene matches: 5. There are 14 residues in the CDR3. The germline V gene has CDR1 MGHDK and CDR2 SYGVNS. This chain joins TRBV25-1 and TRBJ2-1; 9 nucleotides match TRBD2. The sequence was collected from a man aged 18 to 35 with active or convalescent COVID-19. Input material: peripheral blood. The CDR3 sequence is CASSVAGAKNEQFF. The CDR3 bases are TGTGCCAGCAGTGTAGCGGGGGCCAAAAATGAGCAGTTCTTC.